The 23 T cell receptor beta chains below all came from one sample that was sequenced in a study of response to subunit inactivated influenza vaccine. Each CDR3 protein gets one entry after TCRdb re-called the RT-PCR reads with MiXCR. The table shows approximately 530,000 distinct CDR3 sequences, with roughly 8.2% occurring only once. The sequencing here drew on PBMCs from blood, taken roughly 24 months after vaccination. The receptors shown here come from a man aged 45 to 70 who received an inactivated influenza vaccine.

As concerns this clonotype: A clone one base away is much larger, so this may be a read error. This chain links TRBV7-2 with TRBJ2-5; D remains ambiguous. V lost 7 bases and J 7 bases, leaving 10 bases between the germline ends. This CDR3 is 11 amino acids long. Germline CDR1 and CDR2: SGHTA and FQGNSA. CDR3 residues: CASTDTGTQYF. In DNA, the CDR3 is TGTGCCAGCACCGATACCGGGACCCAGTACTTC.

Only a few counts were recorded for this clonotype. The rearrangement uses TRBV7-9 and TRBJ2-1, with 13 bases matching TRBD2. V dropped 5 bases and J dropped 7; count of bases not matched to a gene: 11. Looked up from germline, CDR1 is SEHNR and CDR2 is FQNEAQ (reference sequence). CDR3 length: 17 amino acids. The CDR3 sequence is CASSARPGLAGWNEQFF. DNA for the CDR3: TGTGCCAGCAGCGCGCGCCCGGGACTAGCGGGGTGGAATGAGCAGTTCTTC.

This clonotype was seen a handful of times. The genes are TRBV18 and TRBJ2-7, with 7 bases fitting TRBD1. The CDR3 runs 15 residues. The V gene end was trimmed by 5 bases and the J gene end by 4 bases; junction bases not matched to a gene: 11. Germline assignment: CDR1 KGHSH and CDR2 LQKENI. CDR3 DNA: TGTGCCAGCTCAGTAACAGGGGCGGCAAGATACGAGCAGTACTTC. Translating gives CASSVTGAARYEQYF.

This chain links TRBV5-1 with TRBJ2-3; D possibly corresponds to TRBD2 (6 bases). CDR1 SGHRS and CDR2 YFSETQ come from the germline V gene. The V and J ends lost 2 bases and 4 bases respectively, with 14 bases between them. CDR3 length equals 15 residues. The CDR3 is CASSFGASVADTQYF. DNA of the CDR3: TGCGCCAGCAGCTTTGGGGCTAGCGTGGCAGATACGCAGTATTTT.

The sample holds a few counts of this clonotype. The chain joins TRBV28 to TRBJ2-7; D may match TRBD1 or TRBD2 (5 bases each). Looked up from germline, CDR1 is MDHEN and CDR2 is SYDVKM. This CDR3 has 16 amino acids. V dropped 4 bases and J dropped 2 bases, with 18 bases sitting between them. The CDR3 is CASSSLYRDQTYEQYF. The DNA for the CDR3 is TGTGCCAGCAGTTCCCTCTACCGGGACCAGACCTACGAGCAGTACTTC.

In this sample, this clonotype turned up many times. The rearrangement uses TRBV5-1 and TRBJ2-7, with D perhaps matching TRBD2 (5 bases). The germline V and J ends were trimmed by 1 base and 5 bases, with 13 bases remaining between them. CDR1 SGHRS and CDR2 YFSETQ come from the germline V gene. The CDR3 covers 14 residues. DNA for the CDR3: TGCGCCAGCAGCTTGAGAGGGATTGGGCACGAGCAGTACTTC. This translates into CASSLRGIGHEQYF.

This rearrangement joins TRBV10-3 to TRBJ1-1, with D perhaps TRBD1 (5 bases). CDR3 length: 15 amino acids. Germline CDR1 ENHRY, CDR2 SYGVKD. V was clipped by 6 bases and J by 1 base, with 15 bases between them. The CDR3 coding sequence is TGTGCCATCAGCGGGGGATTGGGATCGAACACTGAAGCTTTCTTT. The encoded protein is CAISGGLGSNTEAFF.

This clonotype was recorded at least ten times. The chain recombines TRBV7-9 with TRBJ2-5, with D possibly TRBD1 on 5 matching bases. Trimming pared 2 bases from V and 0 bases from J, leaving 16 bases between. Germline CDR1 and CDR2: SEHNR and FQNEAQ (reference sequence). The CDR3 contains 17 residues. CDR3 amino acids: CASSLPAQGDYQETQYF. The CDR3 DNA follows: TGTGCCAGCAGCTTACCGGCCCAAGGGGATTACCAAGAGACCCAGTACTTC.

This clonotype occurred a few times. This CDR3 reads CASSGRSQETQYF. CDR3 coding DNA: TGTGCATCTAGCGGGAGGAGCCAAGAGACCCAGTACTTC. The chain links TRBV7-2 to TRBJ2-5; 11 bases are a match to TRBD2. The germline V gene has CDR1 SGHTA and CDR2 FQGNSA. The CDR3 has 13 residues.

The rearrangement joins TRBV20-1 to TRBJ2-2, with 12 bases matching TRBD2. Per the germline V gene, CDR1 is DFQATT and CDR2 is SNEGSKA (reference sequence). V shed 4 bases, J shed 5 bases, and the junction held 11 bases outside the gene matches. This CDR3 comprises 17 residues. In DNA, the CDR3 is TGCAGTGCTACTCCGCTAGCGGGAGGGCCTGGGACCGGGGAGCTGTTTTTT. Translation gives CSATPLAGGPGTGELFF.

V and J are TRBV10-3 and TRBJ1-2; weak D call: TRBD1 (6 bases). The CDR3 runs to 14 residues. Germline V gene data show CDR1 as ENHRY and CDR2 as SYGVKD. Trimming removed 6 bases at V and 5 bases at J, with 16 bases between. CDR3 DNA: TGTGCCATCAGGGGGCAGGGGAATGGTTATGGCTACACCTTC. Encoded protein: CAIRGQGNGYGYTF.

This clonotype was counted between two and nine times. The chain is built from TRBV11-2 and TRBJ2-1; D may match TRBD1 or TRBD2 (5 bases each). CDR1 and CDR2 (germline): SGHAT, FQNNGV. V lost 3 bases, J lost 5 bases, and 14 bases lay in between. The CDR3 covers 15 residues. CDR3 loop: CASSLSGATNNEQFF. CDR3 DNA sequence: TGTGCCAGCAGCTTGTCCGGGGCTACAAACAATGAGCAGTTCTTC.

This clonotype was found a few times. The chain combines TRBV29-1 with TRBJ1-5; D is unclear. The germline gives CDR1 SQVTM, CDR2 ANQGSEA. Deletions cut 4 bases from V and 4 bases from J, with 23 bases between. The CDR3 is 17 amino acids. CDR3 nucleotides: TGCAGCGTTGTGACCAAGGGATTCTTTCTATGTAATCAGCCCCAGCATTTT. Translated, it gives CSVVTKGFFLCNQPQHF.

This clonotype appeared a few times. V usage is TRBV6-2 or TRBV6-3 and J usage is TRBJ2-7; 11 bases match TRBD2. The CDR3 covers 15 residues. Germline CDR1 and CDR2: MNHEY and SVGEGT. V was clipped by 6 bases and J by 2 bases; unmatched bases: 6. The CDR3 DNA is TGTGCCAGCAGCACACTAGCGGGAGCCCCCTACGAGCAGTACTTC. Amino acids: CASSTLAGAPYEQYF.

The CDR3 protein is CAISGGGPTGELFF. DNA for the CDR3: TGTGCCATCAGTGGAGGGGGGCCAACCGGGGAGCTGTTTTTT. This chain joins TRBV10-3 and TRBJ2-2, with D possibly called TRBD1 or TRBD2 (6 bases each). Trimming pared 4 bases from V and 5 bases from J, leaving 11 bases between. The germline V gene has CDR1 ENHRY and CDR2 SYGVKD. This CDR3 has 14 amino acids.

On this clonotype: A much more abundant neighbour one base away suggests this may be a read error. The V and J genes are TRBV20-1 and TRBJ1-1; D is possibly TRBD1 (6 bases). There are 14 residues in the CDR3. The germline V gene has CDR1 DFQATT and CDR2 SNEGSKA (reference sequence). Trimming stripped 7 bases from V and 3 bases from J, with 18 bases between. The DNA of the CDR3 is TGCAGTGTTAGTACAGGGTGGAAAGACACTGAAGCTTTCTTT. Translation gives CSVSTGWKDTEAFF.

In its sample, this clonotype was seen many times. The chain carries TRBV11-1 and TRBJ2-1; tentative D call: TRBD2 (7 bases). Germline CDR1 is SGHAT and CDR2 is FQDESV (reference sequence). The CDR3 consists of 15 residues. V was trimmed by 1 base and J by 3 bases, leaving 10 bases between them. CDR3 bases: TGTGCCAGCAGCTTAGAAGGGGGGGGCTACAATGAGCAGTTCTTC. Translation: CASSLEGGGYNEQFF.

The genes are TRBV24-1 and TRBJ2-1; D not resolved. Trimming shortened V by 1 base and J by 6 bases, and 3 bases separated the two germline ends. CDR1 is KGHDR, CDR2 SFDVKD, per germline. The CDR3 has 12 amino acids. The CDR3 nucleotides read TGTGCCACCAGTGATTTTCCCAATGAGCAGTTCTTC. Protein: CATSDFPNEQFF.

This clonotype was found a few times. This chain joins TRBV28 and TRBJ2-7, with D possibly being TRBD1 or TRBD2 (5 bases each). Trimming cost V 6 bases and J 3 bases, with 21 bases left between them. CDR1 MDHEN and CDR2 SYDVKM come from the germline V gene. This CDR3 region has 16 residues. CDR3: CASRSLRQGTYYEQYF. DNA for the CDR3: TGTGCCAGCAGATCCTTGAGGCAAGGGACGTACTACGAGCAGTACTTC.

This clonotype has ten or more counts. V usage is TRBV3-1 and J usage is TRBJ2-1; D is perhaps TRBD1 (6 bases). The CDR3 is 18 amino acids. The V and J ends lost 0 bases and 4 bases respectively, with 19 bases between them. The germline V gene encodes CDR1 LGHDT and CDR2 YNNKEL (reference sequence). CDR3 region: CASSQDHAYRVLYNEQFF. CDR3 nucleotides: TGTGCCAGCAGCCAAGATCACGCCTACAGGGTATTATACAATGAGCAGTTCTTC.

The chain recombines TRBV12-3 or TRBV12-4 with TRBJ1-6; D gene ambiguous. V was trimmed by 3 bases and J by 10 bases, leaving 13 bases between them. The CDR3 covers 14 residues. CDR3 DNA sequence: TGTGCCAGCAGTTTTGGAGGTTTTCGATCACCCCTCCACTTT. Protein product: CASSFGGFRSPLHF.

This clonotype was found a few times. The chain recombines TRBV7-2 with TRBJ1-4, with 7 positions matching TRBD1. The V segment lost 5 bases and the J segment 5 bases; nucleotides outside the gene matches: 8. The CDR3 consists of 15 residues. Germline CDR1 reads SGHTA; CDR2 reads FQGNSA. CDR3 in amino acids: CASSQTTGFNEKLFF. Written as DNA, the CDR3 is TGTGCCAGCAGCCAAACGACAGGGTTCAATGAAAAACTGTTTTTT.

Many counts were recorded for this clonotype. In nucleotides, the CDR3 is TGTGCCAGCAGCTTGAGGCTGGGGTACACCGGGGAGCTGTTTTTT. Translated: CASSLRLGYTGELFF. The chain employs TRBV7-2 and TRBJ2-2; no reliable D call. CDR3 length: 15 residues. Germline assignment: CDR1 SGHTA and CDR2 FQGNSA. V lost 3 bases to trimming and J lost 3 bases, with 11 bases between them.